This T cell receptor (beta chain) was found in a study of OX40 agonist ivuxolimab in advanced cancers. Overall study context: Three patients showed partial responses: one hepatocellular carcinoma and two cutaneous melanoma cases.

General study results and limits: In CD8+ T cells, expanded clones were on average more numerous than in CD4+.

The table lists this clone with a few counts. The target antigen is unknown. There are 15 residues in the CDR3. Trimming stripped 5 bases from V and 6 bases from J, with 17 bases between. From germline, CDR1 is LNHDA and CDR2 SQIVND (reference sequence). The protocol was immunoSEQ multiplex PCR, while the TCRdb copy is restricted to in-frame clones and leaves out a portion. The table shows tens of thousands of clones, with around four fifths occurring only once. The timepoints at which blood was sampled were baseline, cycle 4 day 1, and cycle 7 day 1. The origin of this receptor is an adult with an advanced solid tumor such as melanoma, head and neck, liver or kidney cancer. The specimen was CD4+ or CD8+ T cells sorted from blood, collected in a trial of the OX40 agonist ivuxolimab. The rearrangement links TRBV19 to TRBJ1-5, with D possibly TRBD1 on 6 matching bases. The CDR3 DNA is TGTGCCAGTAGTCCCGGGTCCGTCAGGGGTCAGCCCCAGCATTTT. Translating it yields CASSPGSVRGQPQHF.